This TCR beta chain emerged from a study of OX40 agonist ivuxolimab in advanced cancers. Some background on the complete study: Ivuxolimab, which targeted the costimulatory receptor OX40 (CD134), was an agonistic, fully human IgG2 monoclonal antibody. Intravenous ivuxolimab was administered to patients every 2 weeks at six dose levels: 0.01, 0.1, 0.3, 1.5, 3 and 10 mg/kg. Of the approximately 54 patients in dose escalation, 19 had hepatocellular carcinoma, some 15 had melanoma, 9 had renal cell carcinoma and 9 had head and neck cancer. A male proportion of roughly 80% and a mean age of roughly 58 years, ranging from 23 to 79, were recorded for the dose-escalation cohort. Prior anti-PD-1, anti-PD-L1 or anti-CTLA-4 therapy was permitted, and approximately 42% of dose-escalation patients had received checkpoint inhibitors. Three dose-escalation patients achieved partial responses, one with hepatocellular carcinoma and two with cutaneous melanoma. Peripheral TCRbeta sequencing aimed to test whether ivuxolimab altered TCR sequence diversity and caused clonal T-cell expansion. The paper reports the monotherapy dose-escalation portion (N = 52 patients) of the phase I ivuxolimab trial. Paper-wide results and their limitations: Low levels of normalized T-cell clonal expansion were also seen in some patients who did not respond. After ivuxolimab, more expanded clones were found on average in CD8+ T cells than in CD4+ T cells. At doses of 0.1 to 3.0 mg/kg, clonal expansion of both CD4+ and CD8+ blood T cells was observed from baseline to week 6. In the 0.1-3.0 mg/kg groups, partial responders were among the patients with the lowest normalized peripheral clonal expansion, particularly in CD8+ T cells. Which antigens the clonally expanded peripheral T cells were specific for was not determined.

The trial excluded patients who had a history of autoimmune disease or who were on systemic immunosuppression. In every dose cohort, peripheral blood was drawn for TCR sequencing at baseline, cycle 4 day 1, and cycle 7 day 1. The samples were taken from a phase I, first-in-human, multicenter, open-label dose-escalation trial of ivuxolimab. Adults with locally advanced or metastatic head and neck squamous cell, hepatocellular, melanoma or renal cell carcinoma were enrolled in the trial. Before TCR sequencing, CD4+ T cells and CD8+ T cells from peripheral blood were sorted into separate populations. CDR1 and CDR2 were assigned from the germline V gene as SGHNT and YENEEA. Including the terminal cysteine and phenylalanine, the CDR3 comprises 14 residues. CDR3 DNA is the only sequence kept; it has 42 bases, read in frame from the first base. Trimming costs V 5 bases and J 9 bases, and their ends lie 18 bases apart.

The sample holds one count of this clone. No antigen is known for it. Base qualities are not recorded, but no much larger clone differs from it by a single base. To sequence the TCRbeta CDR3 region, genomic DNA was isolated from the sorted cells. The immunoSEQ Assay was used for sequencing of TCRbeta CDR3 regions. Here the immuneACCESS table is served through TCRdb, limited to in-frame sequences with V and J called. Missing clones are a known gap in these copies; in checked studies unresolved V genes cover under half, and the rest lacks a known reason. The sample contains over 70,000 clones, about 88% of them found a single time. Approximately 0.26% of the sample lies in the top ten.

This sequence uses TRBV11-3 and TRBJ2-3; the D gene identity is not certain. The sequencing here drew on CD4+ or CD8+ T cells sorted from blood, taken in a trial of the OX40 agonist ivuxolimab. The receptor's source is an adult with an advanced solid tumor such as melanoma, head and neck, liver or kidney cancer. The DNA is TGTGCCAGCAGCCCAGGAGCCGGGTCAGCAACGCAGTATTTT. Its translation is CASSPGAGSATQYF.